This entry lists 24 T cell receptor beta chains sequenced from one sample in a study of blood T cell repertoires in COVID-19. The method was immunoSEQ multiplex PCR; TCRdb's version includes in-frame clones alone and lacks a portion of them. This table has under 300,000 clones, around 86% appearing once. The sample comprised peripheral blood. These receptors all stem from a man older than 75 with acute or convalescent COVID-19.

The chain carries TRBV10-2 and TRBJ1-3; D is unclear. Germline loops: CDR1 WSHSY, CDR2 SAAADI. The CDR3 extends over 16 amino acids. V dropped 3 bases and J dropped 4 bases, with 16 bases sitting between them. CDR3 amino acids: CASSENLWRSGNTIYF. CDR3 sequence (DNA): TGCGCCAGCAGTGAAAACCTCTGGCGGTCAGGAAACACCATATATTTT.

The J gene is TRBJ1-5, the V gene TRBV19, with TRBD1 identical over 9 bases. J gave up 7 bases and V 3 bases, and 13 bases lay outside the gene matches. CDR3 length: 17 residues. Germline values: CDR1 LNHDA, CDR2 SQIVND (reference sequence). The CDR3 sequence: CASSISDRGRLRQPQHF. CDR3 in DNA: TGTGCCAGTAGTATTTCGGACAGGGGCCGACTTCGACAGCCCCAGCATTTT.

This chain uses TRBV29-1 with TRBJ1-2, with D maybe TRBD1 (6 bases). V was clipped by 6 bases and J by 8 bases, with 22 bases between them. CDR3 length: 14 amino acids. Germline loops: CDR1 SQVTM, CDR2 ANQGSEA. CDR3 sequence (DNA): TGCAGCGTCCCTAGAACAGGGTCTTTGGCCGGCTACACCTTC. Translated, it gives CSVPRTGSLAGYTF.

This chain links TRBV27 with TRBJ2-1; TRBD2 might be the D (6 bases). With 0 bases removed from V and 5 bases from J, the gap between germline ends came to 11 bases. The CDR3 sequence is 15 residues long. CDR1 and CDR2 from the germline V gene are MNHEY and SMNVEV (reference sequence). The CDR3, as DNA: TGTGCCAGCAGTTTATCATGGGGGAGGCACAATGAGCAGTTCTTC. This sequence encodes CASSLSWGRHNEQFF.

DNA of the CDR3: TGTGCCAGCAGCTCCAGAGAGGGGGTCTCCTACGAGCAGTACTTC. This encodes CASSSREGVSYEQYF. V usage is TRBV7-6 and J usage is TRBJ2-7, with D perhaps matching TRBD1 (6 bases). Germline CDR1 SGHVS, CDR2 FNYEAQ. This CDR3 is 15 amino acids long. V dropped 4 bases and J dropped 0 bases, with 13 bases sitting between them. The full variable domain, rest sourced from reference TRBV7-6 and TRBJ2-7, is GAGVSQSPRYKVTKRGQDVALRCDPISGHVSLYWYRQALGQGPEFLTYFNYEAQQDKSGLPNDRFSAERPEGSISTLTIQRTEQRDSAMYRCASSSREGVSYEQYFGPGTRLTVT.

The gene calls are TRBV7-6 and TRBJ2-2, with TRBD2 as a possible D gene (5 bases). Trimming shortened V by 0 bases and J by 2 bases, and 13 bases separated the two germline ends. Germline lookup yields CDR1 SGHVS and CDR2 FNYEAQ. The CDR3 runs 17 residues. CDR3 in amino acids: CASSLAPPGVNTGELFF. The CDR3 DNA reads as TGTGCCAGCAGCTTAGCCCCCCCCGGGGTCAACACCGGGGAGCTGTTTTTT.

The chain carries TRBV2 and TRBJ2-3, with 10 bases matching TRBD2. V shed 7 bases and J 4 bases; nucleotides not matched to a gene: 5. CDR1 is SNHLY, CDR2 FYNNEI, per germline. The CDR3 is 14 amino acids. The CDR3 region has the DNA TGTGCCAGCATTGGAGCGGGAGGGGCAGATACGCAGTATTTT. As protein: CASIGAGGADTQYF.

The rearrangement uses TRBV2 and TRBJ1-2; no reliable D call. Between the trimmed V and J ends, which lost 1 base and 4 bases, there was a span of 10 bases. CDR1 SNHLY and CDR2 FYNNEI come from the germline V gene. The CDR3 has 14 residues. CDR3 nucleotides: TGTGCCAGCAGTGAAGAGGTACAGAGCTATGGCTACACCTTC. It translates to CASSEEVQSYGYTF. The full variable domain, completed using reference TRBV2 and TRBJ1-2, is EPEVTQTPSHQVTQMGQEVILRCVPISNHLYFYWYRQILGQKVEFLVSFYNNEISEKSEIFDDQFSVERPDGSNFTLKIRSTKLEDSAMYFCASSEEVQSYGYTFGSGTRLTVV.

This clone has more than one count but fewer than ten. J is TRBJ1-1 and V is TRBV29-1, with 9 bases aligning to TRBD1. Trimming cost V 6 bases and J 7 bases; bases outside gene matches: 12. The CDR3 runs to 14 residues. Germline V gene data show CDR1 as SQVTM and CDR2 as ANQGSEA. The CDR3 region is CSVKYPGQGYEAFF. CDR3 coding DNA: TGCAGCGTGAAATATCCGGGACAGGGATATGAAGCTTTCTTT.

The chain joins TRBV3-1 (or the pseudogene TRBV3-2) to TRBJ1-4; tentatively, D is TRBD1 (6 bases). Germline-derived CDR1 and CDR2 are LGHDT and YNNKEL (reference sequence). Trimming cost V 4 bases and J 7 bases, with 16 bases left between them. This CDR3 is 15 amino acids long. This CDR3 reads CASSPDRRGGEKLFF. The CDR3 DNA reads as TGTGCCAGCAGCCCCGATAGGAGGGGGGGTGAAAAACTGTTTTTT.

The CDR3 DNA reads TGTGCCAGCAGCATATTTGCCCAGGGAATGGGCAATCAGCCCCAGCATTTT. Translated: CASSIFAQGMGNQPQHF. The chain carries TRBV21-1 and TRBJ1-5; the table names TRBD1, a call not compared with the DNA. TRBV21-1 is labeled a pseudogene. This CDR3 spans 17 amino acids.

This sequence joins TRBV7-8 and TRBJ2-2, with 13 positions matching TRBD2. Per the germline V gene, CDR1 is SGHVS and CDR2 is FQNEAQ. V shed 4 bases and J 3 bases; nucleotides not matched to a gene: 8. The CDR3 is 18 residues long. This chain's CDR3 is CASSSRTSGREYTGELFF. The CDR3 DNA reads as TGTGCCAGCAGCTCAAGGACTAGCGGGAGAGAGTACACCGGGGAGCTGTTTTTT.

This clone was observed once. V is TRBV11-3 and J is TRBJ1-1; D gene unclear. The V gene lost 3 bases and the J gene lost 4 bases, with 9 bases spanning the gap. The CDR3 loop spans 13 amino acids. Germline CDR1 and CDR2: SGHNT and YENEEA. In nucleotides, the CDR3 is TGTGCCAGCAGCTTCGGGAGAGGCACTGAAGCTTTCTTT. This encodes CASSFGRGTEAFF. Complete variable domain (other parts from reference TRBV11-3 and TRBJ1-1): EAGVVQSPRYKIIEKKQPVAFWCNPISGHNTLYWYLQNLGQGPELLIRYENEEAVDDSQLPKDRFSAERLKGVDSTLKIQPAELGDSAVYLCASSFGRGTEAFFGQGTRLTVV.

The gene calls are TRBV15 and TRBJ2-2, with 10 bases lining up with TRBD1. From germline, CDR1 is LNHNV and CDR2 YYDKDF (reference sequence). The junction had 2 bases not matched to a gene; V was cut back by 0 bases and J by 4 bases. The CDR3 runs to 16 residues. The chain's CDR3 is CATSREGQGVTGELFF. The CDR3 DNA reads as TGTGCCACCAGCAGAGAAGGACAGGGGGTCACCGGGGAGCTGTTTTTT.

The gene calls are TRBV4-1 and TRBJ2-2; perhaps TRBD1 as D (6 bases). This CDR3 is 15 amino acids long. Germline loops: CDR1 MGHRA, CDR2 YSYEKL. Trimming pared 1 base from V and 4 bases from J, leaving 10 bases between. CDR3 bases: TGCGCCAGCAGCCAAGGGACAGAGGGCACCGGGGAGCTGTTTTTT. It translates to CASSQGTEGTGELFF.

The V gene is TRBV6-4, the J gene TRBJ2-7, with 8 bases that match TRBD2. V dropped 3 bases and J dropped 6; count of bases not matched to a gene: 4. CDR1 and CDR2 (germline): MRHNA, SNTAGT. The CDR3 is 13 residues long. This CDR3 is CASSENGGAEQYF. The CDR3 coding sequence is TGTGCCAGCAGTGAAAACGGGGGGGCCGAGCAGTACTTC.

This rearrangement joins TRBV5-5 to TRBJ1-1; D is uncertain. The length of the CDR3 is 15 residues. Germline loops: CDR1 SGHKS, CDR2 YYEKEE (reference sequence). V lost 1 base and J 6 bases, leaving 16 bases between the germline ends. The CDR3 reads CASSLTGQTGSEAFF. As DNA, the CDR3 is TGTGCCAGCAGCTTGACGGGTCAGACCGGATCTGAAGCTTTCTTT.

V gene TRBV27 combines with J gene TRBJ1-5; maybe TRBD1 (5 bases). Germline CDR1 reads MNHEY; CDR2 reads SMNVEV (reference sequence). The CDR3 extends over 16 amino acids. V was cut by 0 bases and J by 1 base, with 10 bases left in between. CDR3 sequence reads: CASSLSGGISNQPQHF. CDR3 bases: TGTGCCAGCAGTTTATCGGGGGGGATCAGCAATCAGCCCCAGCATTTT.

The V call is TRBV5-1, the J call TRBJ1-2; 7 bases match TRBD1. V gave up 4 bases and J gave up 4 bases; unmatched junction bases: 13. This CDR3 has 16 residues. Germline values: CDR1 SGHRS, CDR2 YFSETQ. The CDR3 spells CASSPAGGGSFYGYTF. The CDR3 DNA sequence: TGCGCCAGCAGCCCGGCTGGAGGGGGCTCATTCTATGGCTACACCTTC.

The chain combines TRBV4-1 with TRBJ2-1; 9 bases agree with TRBD2. The V segment lost 4 bases and the J segment 2 bases; nucleotides outside the gene matches: 3. This CDR3 spans 15 amino acids. In germline, CDR1 is MGHRA, CDR2 YSYEKL. The CDR3, as DNA: TGCGCCAGCAGCCTCGGCGGGGGGGCCTACAATGAGCAGTTCTTC. Amino acid sequence: CASSLGGGAYNEQFF.

This chain connects TRBV5-1 to TRBJ2-7, with D tentatively TRBD1 (5 bases). The CDR3 has 14 amino acids. Trimming removed 1 base at V and 7 bases at J, with 15 bases between. CDR1 is SGHRS, CDR2 YFSETQ, per germline. The CDR3 DNA is TGCGCCAGCAGCTTGTTAGGCAGGGTTGAAGAGCAGTACTTC. Translating gives CASSLLGRVEEQYF. The full variable domain, its missing parts supplied by reference TRBV5-1 and TRBJ2-7, is KAGVTQTPRYLIKTRGQQVTLSCSPISGHRSVSWYQQTPGQGLQFLFEYFSETQRNKGNFPGRFSGRQFSNSRSEMNVSTLELGDSALYLCASSLLGRVEEQYFGPGTRLTVT.

The rearrangement links TRBV19 to TRBJ1-5; 10 bases are a match to TRBD1. V was pared by 4 bases and J by 3 bases, with 3 bases of the junction left unmatched. The CDR3 is 15 amino acids. From germline, CDR1 is LNHDA and CDR2 SQIVND (reference sequence). The CDR3 DNA reads as TGTGCCAGTAGTAGCGACAGGGGGCTCAATCAGCCCCAGCATTTT. Residues: CASSSDRGLNQPQHF.

The CDR3 loop reads CASKKSPQHF. The CDR3 bases are TGCGCCAGCAAAAAGAGCCCCCAGCATTTT. This rearrangement joins TRBV10-1 to TRBJ1-5; no definite D call. V lost 7 bases, J lost 10 bases, and 8 bases lay in between. Germline CDR1 is WNHNN and CDR2 is SYGVQD (reference sequence). The CDR3 loop spans 10 amino acids.

The rearrangement links TRBV29-1 to TRBJ1-2; 7 bases agree with TRBD1. J was trimmed by 9 bases and V by 1 base; bases with no gene match: 8. The CDR3 runs to 13 residues. Per germline, CDR1 SQVTM and CDR2 ANQGSEA. The CDR3, as DNA: TGCAGCGTTGAAGGACAGAAGAGGGGGCGCTACACCTTC. Protein sequence: CSVEGQKRGRYTF.